This record covers a single TCR beta chain. After removal of 5 bases from V and 4 bases from J, the junction contained 7 bases not matched to a gene. This CDR3 has 15 residues. Per germline, CDR1 SGHRS and CDR2 YFSETQ. Using its own MiXCR run on the RT-PCR reads, TCRdb lists one record per CDR3 protein. The repertoire holds about 680,000 distinct CDR3 sequences, with 14% as singletons. Sequencing was performed on memory CD4+ T cells from blood. This clonotype was obtained from a female donor in good health, serving as a healthy control. V gene TRBV5-1 combines with J gene TRBJ2-1; 9 bases fit TRBD2. CDR3 protein: CASSLSSGIYNEQFF. In nucleotides, the CDR3 is TGCGCCAGCAGTCTCTCTAGCGGGATATACAATGAGCAGTTCTTC.